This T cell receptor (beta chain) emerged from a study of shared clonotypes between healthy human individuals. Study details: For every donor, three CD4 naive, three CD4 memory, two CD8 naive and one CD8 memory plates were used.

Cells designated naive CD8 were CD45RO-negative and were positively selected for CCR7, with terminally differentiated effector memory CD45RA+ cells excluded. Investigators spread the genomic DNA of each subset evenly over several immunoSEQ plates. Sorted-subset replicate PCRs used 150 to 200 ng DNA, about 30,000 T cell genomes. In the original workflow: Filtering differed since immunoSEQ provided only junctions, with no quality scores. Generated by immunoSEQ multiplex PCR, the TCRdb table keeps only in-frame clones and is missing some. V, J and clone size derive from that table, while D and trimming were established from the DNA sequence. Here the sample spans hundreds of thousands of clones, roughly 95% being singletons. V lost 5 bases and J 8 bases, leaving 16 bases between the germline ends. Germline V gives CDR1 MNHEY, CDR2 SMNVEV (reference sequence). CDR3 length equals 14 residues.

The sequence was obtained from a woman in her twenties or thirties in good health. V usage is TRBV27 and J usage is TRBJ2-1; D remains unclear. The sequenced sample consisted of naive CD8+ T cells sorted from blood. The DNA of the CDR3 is TGTGCCAGCAGTCCTATATCAGACGTGCATGAGCAGTTCTTC. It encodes CASSPISDVHEQFF.